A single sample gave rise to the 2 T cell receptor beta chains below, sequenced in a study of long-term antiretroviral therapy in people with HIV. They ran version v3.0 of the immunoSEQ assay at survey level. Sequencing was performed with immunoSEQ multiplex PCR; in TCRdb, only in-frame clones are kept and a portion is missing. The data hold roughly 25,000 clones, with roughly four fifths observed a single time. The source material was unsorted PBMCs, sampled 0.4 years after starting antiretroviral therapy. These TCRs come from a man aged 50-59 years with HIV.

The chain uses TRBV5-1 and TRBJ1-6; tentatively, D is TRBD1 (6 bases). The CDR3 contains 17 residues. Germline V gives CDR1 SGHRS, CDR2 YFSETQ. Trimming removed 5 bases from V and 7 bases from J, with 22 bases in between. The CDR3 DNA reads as TGCGCCAGCAGGGACCGGGGGGCAGGGGCTCTAAATTCACCCCTCCACTTT. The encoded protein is CASRDRGAGALNSPLHF.

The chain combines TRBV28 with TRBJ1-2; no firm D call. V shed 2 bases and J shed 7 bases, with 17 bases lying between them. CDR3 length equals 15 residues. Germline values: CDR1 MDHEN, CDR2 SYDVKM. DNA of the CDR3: TGTGCCAGCAGTTTACCCGGCAGTTTAAAGGCTGGCTACACCTTC. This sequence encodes CASSLPGSLKAGYTF.